Below, 9 T cell receptor beta chains from the same sample are listed, as sequenced in a study of blood T cell repertoires in COVID-19. Sequencing was performed with immunoSEQ multiplex PCR; in TCRdb, only in-frame clones are kept and a portion is missing. The sample has some 240,000 clones; 75% to 90% are singletons. The specimen was peripheral blood. The receptors here all came from a woman in her thirties or forties who had recovered from COVID-19.

This rearrangement joins TRBV21-1 to TRBJ2-1; TRBD2, the D gene given by the table, was not confirmed from the DNA. TRBV21-1 is noted as a pseudogene. The CDR3 is 15 residues long. CDR3 loop: CASSNGGISYNEQFF. The CDR3 bases are TGTGCCAGCAGCAACGGGGGGATCTCCTACAATGAGCAGTTCTTC.

This clone was counted a few times. This chain links TRBV6-5 with TRBJ2-1; D is perhaps TRBD2 (5 bases). The germline V gene has CDR1 MNHEY and CDR2 SVGAGI. The CDR3 has 13 residues. V lost 2 bases to trimming and J lost 7 bases, with 9 bases between them. The CDR3: CASSYIRTNEQFF. The DNA for the CDR3 is TGTGCCAGCAGTTACATAAGGACTAATGAGCAGTTCTTC.

The rearrangement joins TRBV7-9 to TRBJ1-1; 8 nucleotides line up with TRBD1. Germline loops: CDR1 SEHNR, CDR2 FQNEAQ (reference sequence). This CDR3 spans 14 amino acids. V trimming: 5 bases; J trimming: 4 bases; junction bases outside the gene matches: 6. The CDR3 DNA sequence: TGTGCCAGCAGCCCTAGACAGGGGACCACTGAAGCTTTCTTT. It is translated as CASSPRQGTTEAFF.

V is TRBV6-2 or TRBV6-3 and J is TRBJ2-7; tentative D call: TRBD1 (6 bases). The CDR3 runs 14 residues. Germline CDR1 MNHEY, CDR2 SVGEGT. Trimming cost V 2 bases and J 7 bases, with 15 bases left between them. CDR3 coding DNA: TGTGCCAGCAGTTACGGGACACCCGTCGGGGAGCAGTACGTC. It translates to CASSYGTPVGEQYV.

The V gene is TRBV16, the J gene TRBJ2-7, with D maybe TRBD2 (5 bases). V was shortened by 1 base and J by 5 bases, with 12 bases between the two germline ends. Germline V gene data show CDR1 as KGHSY and CDR2 as FQNENV. The CDR3 consists of 14 residues. CDR3 sequence (DNA): TGTGCCAGCAGCCAATTCGTTCTAGCCGACGAGCAGTACTTC. Protein product: CASSQFVLADEQYF.

The V and J genes are TRBV11-2 and TRBJ1-6; D uncertain. The V end was cut by 1 base, the J end by 8 bases, with 12 bases between. The CDR3 has 15 residues. The V gene's germline CDR1 is SGHAT and CDR2 FQNNGV. The CDR3 reads CASSLVAGGDSPLHF. The CDR3 bases are TGTGCCAGCAGCTTAGTGGCGGGTGGGGATTCACCCCTCCACTTT.

The gene calls are TRBV6-5 and TRBJ1-1; 7 bases are shared with TRBD1. The CDR3 sequence is 16 residues long. The J segment lost 0 bases and the V segment lost 2 bases, leaving 6 bases of the junction unmatched. Germline V gives CDR1 MNHEY, CDR2 SVGAGI. The DNA of the CDR3 is TGTGCCAGCAGTTACAACACAGACAGGGTGAACACTGAAGCTTTCTTT. Protein sequence: CASSYNTDRVNTEAFF.

J is TRBJ2-1 and V is TRBV29-1; 8 positions agree with TRBD1. Trimming cost V 6 bases and J 4 bases; bases outside gene matches: 5. The CDR3 totals 13 residues. Germline V gives CDR1 SQVTM, CDR2 ANQGSEA. In DNA, the CDR3 is TGCAGCGTACGGACAGGGATATACAATGAGCAGTTCTTC. It translates to CSVRTGIYNEQFF.

In DNA, the CDR3 is TGTGCCAGCAGCTTAGCGGGAGCGGTCTACGAGCAGTACGTC. It translates to CASSLAGAVYEQYV. V gene TRBV11-3 combines with J gene TRBJ2-7, with D tentatively TRBD2 (6 bases). The ends were cut back, 1 base at V and 3 bases at J, with 10 bases in the middle. CDR1 and CDR2 from the germline V gene are SGHNT and YENEEA. The CDR3 is made up of 14 amino acids.